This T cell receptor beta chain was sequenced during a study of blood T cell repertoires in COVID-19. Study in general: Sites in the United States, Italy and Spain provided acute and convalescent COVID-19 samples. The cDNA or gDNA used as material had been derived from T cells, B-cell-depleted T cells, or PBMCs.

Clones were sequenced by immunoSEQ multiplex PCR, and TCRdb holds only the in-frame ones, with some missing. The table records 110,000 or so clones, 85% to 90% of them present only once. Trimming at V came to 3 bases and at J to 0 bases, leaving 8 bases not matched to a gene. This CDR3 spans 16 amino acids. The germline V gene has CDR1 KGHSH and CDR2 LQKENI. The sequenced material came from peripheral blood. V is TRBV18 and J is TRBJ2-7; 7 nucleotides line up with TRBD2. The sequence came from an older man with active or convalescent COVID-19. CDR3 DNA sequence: TGTGCCAGCTCACCTTCTAGCGGTCCTAGCTCCTACGAGCAGTACTTC. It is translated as CASSPSSGPSSYEQYF.